This TCR beta chain originates from a study of CD8 T cells in ankylosing spondylitis. As for this clonotype: Its antigen remains unidentified.

Study-wide results and caveats: A motif in TCR beta, a set of roughly eight highly homologous variants, appeared characteristic of ankylosing spondylitis blood. Those disease-linked clones were CD8+; they were also relatively rare in peripheral blood. The study looked at matched synovial fluid samples from ankylosing spondylitis patients. Disease-linked clones were reported to be significantly enriched there.

TCRdb passed the 5' RACE reads through MiXCR, listing each CDR3 protein once. The sample includes approximately 500,000 distinct CDR3 sequences, roughly 12% of them seen just once. Germline-derived CDR1 and CDR2 are SGDLS and YYNGEE. Trimming removed 5 bases at V and 0 bases at J, with 12 bases between. The CDR3 spans 15 residues. The V gene is TRBV9, the J gene TRBJ2-1; D is perhaps TRBD2 (6 bases). The specimen was blood, either unsorted or a sorted T cell fraction (not recorded which). The source is a male donor with ankylosing spondylitis. Here the CDR3 DNA reads TGTGCCAGCAGTGCGCGGGATGCCTCCTACAATGAGCAGTTCTTC. Translated, it gives CASSARDASYNEQFF.